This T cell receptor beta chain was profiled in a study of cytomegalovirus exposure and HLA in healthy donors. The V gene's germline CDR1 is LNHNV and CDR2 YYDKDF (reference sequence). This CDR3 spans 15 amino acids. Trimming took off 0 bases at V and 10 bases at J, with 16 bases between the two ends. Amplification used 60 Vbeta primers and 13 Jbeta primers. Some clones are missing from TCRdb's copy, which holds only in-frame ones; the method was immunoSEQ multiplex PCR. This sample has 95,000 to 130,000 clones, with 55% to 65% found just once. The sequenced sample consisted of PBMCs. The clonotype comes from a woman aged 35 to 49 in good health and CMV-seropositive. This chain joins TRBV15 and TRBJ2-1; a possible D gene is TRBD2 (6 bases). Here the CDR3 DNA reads TGTGCCACCAGCAGAGACTTGAGTAGCGGCGTGGAGCAGTTCTTC. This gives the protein CATSRDLSSGVEQFF. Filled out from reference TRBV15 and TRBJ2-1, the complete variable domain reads DAMVIQNPRYQVTQFGKPVTLSCSQTLNHNVMYWYQQKSSQAPKLLFHYYDKDFNNEADTPDNFQSRRPNTSFCFLDIRSPGLGDTAMYLCATSRDLSSGVEQFFGPGTRLTVL.